Sequencing of this T cell receptor (beta chain) was carried out in a study of T cells in Graves' hyperthyroidism and ophthalmopathy. Study details: Peripheral blood collection took place at initial diagnosis, before any treatment. Notes on the study in general: Most clonotypes expanded in thyroid above 0.001 were likewise present in blood.

Trimming stripped 1 base from V and 4 bases from J, with 14 bases between. The CDR3 extends over 15 amino acids. Looked up from germline, CDR1 is SGHRS and CDR2 is YFSETQ. A few counts support this clonotype. Its cognate antigen is unknown. RNA transcripts provided the source from which TCR beta CDR3 regions were amplified. The TCR CDR3 first-round RT-PCR relied on the HTBI primer set. TCRdb reanalysed the multiplex PCR reads using MiXCR and keeps one entry per CDR3 protein. Of fewer than 400,000 distinct CDR3 sequences in the sample, 15% to 20% were seen once. The chain combines TRBV5-1 with TRBJ2-5; no firm D call. The specimen was blood. This TCR was sampled from a man aged 25-40 years with Graves' hyperthyroidism. This CDR3 reads CASSLWLEAPETQYF. CDR3 DNA: TGCGCCAGCAGCTTGTGGTTAGAAGCTCCAGAGACCCAGTACTTC. The full variable domain, in which reference TRBV5-1 and TRBJ2-5 provide the parts outside the CDR3, is KAGVTQTPRYLIKTRGQQVTLSCSPISGHRSVSWYQQTPGQGLQFLFEYFSETQRNKGNFPGRFSGRQFSNSRSEMNVSTLELGDSALYLCASSLWLEAPETQYFGPGTRLLVL.